The entry below describes one T cell receptor (beta chain). Its specificity is unknown. This CDR3 is 16 amino acids long. The V segment lost 1 base and the J segment 3 bases; nucleotides outside the gene matches: 4. CDR1 and CDR2 (germline): LNHDA, SQIVND (reference sequence). These data originate in a study of cytomegalovirus exposure and HLA in healthy donors. The PCR used 60 Vbeta and 13 Jbeta primers. The assay was immunoSEQ multiplex PCR, and TCRdb's table has in-frame clones only and misses some. Counted here are 55,000 to 70,000 clones, roughly 88% occurring once; the ten biggest clones make up 2%. The study, taken as a whole, reports: On later analysis, the bulk of CMV-associated TCR beta chains appeared to be HLA-restricted. TCR beta chains associated with HLA were, in a later analysis, more clonally expanded than equally common others. Indistinguishable V segments such as TRBV6-2 and TRBV6-3 were excluded.

The clonotype originates from a woman aged 25-40 years in good health and CMV-seronegative. The chain couples TRBV19 to TRBJ1-5; 9 bases are a match to TRBD1. The sample comprised PBMCs. CDR3 coding DNA: TGTGCCAGTAGTATAGGGTGGGACAGGGTCAATCAGCCCCAGCATTTT. As protein: CASSIGWDRVNQPQHF. Complete variable domain (other parts from reference TRBV19 and TRBJ1-5): DGGITQSPKYLFRKEGQNVTLSCEQNLNHDAMYWYRQDPGQGLRLIYYSQIVNDFQKGDIAEGYSVSREKKESFPLTVTSAQKNPTAFYLCASSIGWDRVNQPQHFGDGTRLSIL.